The T cell receptor beta chain under discussion was sequenced for a study of a mutant IDH1 vaccine in newly diagnosed glioma. This clone appeared a few times. Its antigen remains unidentified. Described time point: week 35, safety follow-up. In every dose of vaccine, 300 ug of mutant IDH1 20-mer peptide was given alongside topical imiquimod. Germline loops: CDR1 SQVTM, CDR2 ANQGSEA. The CDR3 loop spans 15 amino acids. Trimming took 3 bases from V and 7 from J; bases not matched to a gene: 8. The data were produced by immunoSEQ multiplex PCR, yet TCRdb's version contains in-frame clones alone and is incomplete. The sample has 40,000 to 45,000 clones; 83% are singletons.

This sample comprised PBMCs, obtained from a glioma patient whose treatment included an IDH1 peptide vaccine. The receptor comes from a woman aged 50 to 60 with glioma. The chain has TRBV29-1 and TRBJ1-5; TRBD1 matches 11 bases. The CDR3 region has the DNA TGCAGCGTTGATAGTGGACAGGGGGCAGGACAGCCCCAGCATTTT. Amino acid sequence: CSVDSGQGAGQPQHF.